These T cell receptor beta chains were read from a single sample in a study of shared clonotypes between healthy human individuals. The protocol was immunoSEQ multiplex PCR, while the TCRdb copy is restricted to in-frame clones and leaves out a portion. Of some 1,900,000 clones in the sample, around 96% were seen once. The sample comprised naive CD8+ T cells sorted from blood. The source of these receptors is a man between 18 and 29 years old in good health. Each CDR3 is given with its conserved first and last residue. Each record gives: V gene, clone size, CDR3 protein. A clone size is listed for some rows: how often the clone was seen (once, few, many), or a class if it is expanded.

v_call: TRBV4-3; clone_size: -; cdr3_aa: CASSRGGAVLANTGELFF
v_call: TRBV9; clone_size: -; cdr3_aa: CASSVEAGLADTDTQYF
v_call: TRBV7-9; clone_size: -; cdr3_aa: CASSRVGYEAEYGYTF
v_call: TRBV25-1; clone_size: -; cdr3_aa: CASTDMNTEAFF
v_call: TRBV28; clone_size: -; cdr3_aa: CAMPEVTEAFF
v_call: TRBV9; clone_size: -; cdr3_aa: CASSVVGARTEAFF
v_call: TRBV6-5; clone_size: -; cdr3_aa: CASSYSPGFYEQYF
v_call: TRBV14; clone_size: once; cdr3_aa: CASSLRPGTSYEQYF
v_call: TRBV5-6; clone_size: -; cdr3_aa: CASSSWTGGNSPLHF
v_call: TRBV30; clone_size: -; cdr3_aa: CAWSAGDYEQYF
v_call: TRBV4-1; clone_size: -; cdr3_aa: CASSQGGLAEGASYEQYF
v_call: TRBV19; clone_size: -; cdr3_aa: CASSQQSERNEKLFF
v_call: TRBV13; clone_size: -; cdr3_aa: CASSSGRQFSYGYTF
v_call: TRBV4-1; clone_size: -; cdr3_aa: CASSQDPTSYNEQFF
v_call: TRBV7-9; clone_size: -; cdr3_aa: CASSLITGAYEQYF
v_call: TRBV5-6; clone_size: -; cdr3_aa: CASSLALRGWETQYF
v_call: TRBV19; clone_size: -; cdr3_aa: CASTLGTGAPEAFF
v_call: TRBV29-1; clone_size: -; cdr3_aa: CSVDLGGRGVRPYEQYF
v_call: TRBV5-6; clone_size: -; cdr3_aa: CASSTGPTGELFF
v_call: TRBV5-1; clone_size: -; cdr3_aa: CARFLAGSGNEQFF
v_call: TRBV2; clone_size: -; cdr3_aa: CARTGLSSQYF
v_call: TRBV5-8; clone_size: -; cdr3_aa: CASSRHSNQPQHF
v_call: TRBV5-1; clone_size: -; cdr3_aa: CASSLYYGRETDTQYF
v_call: TRBV1; clone_size: -; cdr3_aa: CTSSHPHHVPNSEKLFF
v_call: TRBV7-9; clone_size: -; cdr3_aa: CASAEGASLDTQYF
v_call: TRBV5-6; clone_size: -; cdr3_aa: CASSLGQWGDTQYF
v_call: TRBV2; clone_size: once; cdr3_aa: CASSAQGALAGDTQYF
v_call: TRBV15; clone_size: -; cdr3_aa: CATSGPYDGYNEQFF
v_call: TRBV10-3; clone_size: -; cdr3_aa: CAIGAGDSYNEQFF
v_call: TRBV15; clone_size: -; cdr3_aa: CATSRDLGDSYEQYF
v_call: TRBV19; clone_size: -; cdr3_aa: CASSMPGGLVKNIQYF